One and the same sample provided the 8 T cell receptor beta chains below, sequenced in a study of T-cell memory formation after mild COVID-19. TCRdb re-called the 5' RACE reads with MiXCR, one entry per CDR3 protein. The sample consists of around 410,000 distinct CDR3 sequences, more than 20% of them appearing once. The sample was PBMCs or a T cell subset sorted from them (not recorded which). The source is an adult woman who had mild COVID-19 (a few samples of this study predate the infection). Cell type and time point are not known.

The rearrangement uses TRBV12-3 or TRBV12-4 and TRBJ2-1; 14 nucleotides agree with TRBD2. Germline trimming cut 6 bases from V and 8 bases from J; bases unmatched to any gene: 6. This CDR3 is built from 15 residues. The CDR3 spells CASRAGTSGSYEQFF. CDR3 sequence (DNA): TGTGCCAGCAGGGCCGGGACTAGCGGGAGCTATGAGCAGTTCTTC.

The rearrangement joins TRBV2 to TRBJ2-3; D is ambiguous. This CDR3 comprises 17 residues. V was cut by 4 bases and J by 0 bases, with 17 bases left in between. CDR1 is SNHLY and CDR2 is FYNNEI in the germline V gene. In DNA, the CDR3 is TGTGCCAGCAGTGTAACTTTTGGGCACCCTAGCACAGATACGCAGTATTTT. Protein: CASSVTFGHPSTDTQYF.

This clonotype was counted between two and nine times. This chain joins TRBV12-3 or TRBV12-4 and TRBJ2-1; a possible D gene is TRBD1 (5 bases). The V end lost 2 bases, the J end lost 3 bases, and 8 bases lay between the germline ends. CDR3 size: 14 residues. The CDR3 sequence: CASSLRQNYNEQFF. CDR3 nucleotides: TGTGCCAGCAGTTTAAGACAGAACTACAATGAGCAGTTCTTC.

This clonotype occurred a few times. This sequence joins TRBV7-6 and TRBJ2-2; 9 positions agree with TRBD1. J gave up 4 bases and V 5 bases, and 8 bases lay outside the gene matches. CDR1 and CDR2 (germline): SGHVS, FNYEAQ. The CDR3 is 16 amino acids. The CDR3 DNA reads TGTGCCAGCAGCCGAAACAGGGGGCTAAGCACCGGGGAGCTGTTTTTT. This codes for CASSRNRGLSTGELFF.

This clonotype was recorded a few times. The chain recombines TRBV7-9 with TRBJ2-5, with TRBD2 as a possible D gene (6 bases). The V gene's germline CDR1 is SEHNR and CDR2 FQNEAQ (reference sequence). Deletions cut 1 base from V and 2 bases from J, with 11 bases between. The CDR3 extends over 15 amino acids. CDR3: CASSLGGGLQETQYF. In nucleotides, the CDR3 is TGTGCCAGCAGCTTAGGCGGAGGACTACAAGAGACCCAGTACTTC.

J is TRBJ1-1 and V is TRBV29-1; D is unclear. The V gene's germline CDR1 is SQVTM and CDR2 ANQGSEA. Trimming cost V 6 bases and J 4 bases, with 9 bases left between them. This CDR3 comprises 11 residues. This chain's CDR3 is CSVQEATEAFF. CDR3 in DNA: TGCAGCGTCCAGGAGGCCACTGAAGCTTTCTTT.

This clonotype came up a few times. The chain couples TRBV5-1 to TRBJ1-5, with no clear D. V was cut by 1 base and J by 5 bases, with 7 bases left in between. CDR1 is SGHRS, CDR2 YFSETQ, per germline. The CDR3 is made up of 13 amino acids. This CDR3 reads CASSLSSDQPQHF. As DNA, the CDR3 is TGCGCCAGCAGCTTGTCGAGTGATCAGCCCCAGCATTTT.

The rearrangement links TRBV14 to TRBJ2-7, with 8 bases aligning to TRBD1. Germline V gene data show CDR1 as SGHDN and CDR2 as FVKESK. The CDR3 totals 15 residues. V lost 8 bases, J lost 0 bases, and 9 bases stayed unmatched. CDR3 residues: CASSGQASLSYEQYF. CDR3 DNA: TGTGCCAGCTCGGGACAGGCGTCTCTCTCCTACGAGCAGTACTTC.